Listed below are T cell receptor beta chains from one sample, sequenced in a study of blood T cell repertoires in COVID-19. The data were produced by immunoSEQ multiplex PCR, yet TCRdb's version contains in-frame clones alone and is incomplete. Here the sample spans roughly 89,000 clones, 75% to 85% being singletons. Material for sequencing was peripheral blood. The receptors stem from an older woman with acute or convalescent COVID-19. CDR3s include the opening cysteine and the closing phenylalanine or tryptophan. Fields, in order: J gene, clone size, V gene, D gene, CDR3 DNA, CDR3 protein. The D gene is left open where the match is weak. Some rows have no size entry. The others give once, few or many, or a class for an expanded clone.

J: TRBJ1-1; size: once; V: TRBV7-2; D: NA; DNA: TGTGCCAGCAGCTTAGCGCGGGGGCCCGGCACTGAAGCTTTCTTT; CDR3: CASSLARGPGTEAFF
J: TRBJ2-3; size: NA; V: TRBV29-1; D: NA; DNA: TGCAGCGTTCGGGTCCACTTTGAGAGCACAGATACGCAGTATTTT; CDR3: CSVRVHFESTDTQYF
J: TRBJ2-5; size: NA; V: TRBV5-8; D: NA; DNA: TGTGCCAGCAGCGCCGGGACAAGGGGCGCGGGAGAGACCCAGTACTTC; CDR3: CASSAGTRGAGETQYF
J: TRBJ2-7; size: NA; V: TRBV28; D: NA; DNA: TGTGCCAGCAGTTGGCAGTACGAGCAGTACTTC; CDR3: CASSWQYEQYF
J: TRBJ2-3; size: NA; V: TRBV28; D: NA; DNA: TGTGCCAGCAGTGGACTGGGGTTAGATACGCAGTATTTT; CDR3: CASSGLGLDTQYF
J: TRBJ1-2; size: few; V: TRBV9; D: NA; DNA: TGTGCCAGCAGCGTGGGGGGGCAGGCTAACTATGGCTACACCTTC; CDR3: CASSVGGQANYGYTF
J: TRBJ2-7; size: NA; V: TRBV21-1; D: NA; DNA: TGTGCCAGCAGCAAAGGTCTCAGCTCCTACGAGCAGTACTTC; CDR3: CASSKGLSSYEQYF
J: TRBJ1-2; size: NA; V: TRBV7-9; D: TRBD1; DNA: TGTGCCAGCAGCTCCCAGTGGACAGGGGGTTTCTATGGCTACACCTTC; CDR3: CASSSQWTGGFYGYTF
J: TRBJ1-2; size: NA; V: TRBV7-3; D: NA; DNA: TGTGCCAGCAGCCTACCCCAGCGGAACCTTAACTATGGCTACACCTTC; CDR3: CASSLPQRNLNYGYTF
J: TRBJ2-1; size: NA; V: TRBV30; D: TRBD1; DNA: TGTGCCTGGGGGACAGGGGTAAATGAGCAGTTCTTC; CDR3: CAWGTGVNEQFF
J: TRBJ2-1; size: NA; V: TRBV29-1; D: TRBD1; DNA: TGCAGCGTTGAAGATAAATTATACAGGGGAGCCTACAATGAGCAGTTCTTC; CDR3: CSVEDKLYRGAYNEQFF
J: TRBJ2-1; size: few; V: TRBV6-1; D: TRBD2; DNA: TGTGCCAGCAGTGAACTAGCGGGCTCCTACAATGAGCAGTTCTTC; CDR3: CASSELAGSYNEQFF
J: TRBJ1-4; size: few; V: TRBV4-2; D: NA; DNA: TGTGCCAGCAACAGGGTTCAGGCTGAAAAACTGTTTTTT; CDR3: CASNRVQAEKLFF
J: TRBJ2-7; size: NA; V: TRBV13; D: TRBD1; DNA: TGTGCCAGCAGCAAGGGACAGGGATACTACGAGCAGTACTTC; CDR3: CASSKGQGYYEQYF
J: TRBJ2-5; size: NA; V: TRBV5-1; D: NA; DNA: TGCGCCAGCAGCTTGGATGTCGGGGAGACCCAGTACTTC; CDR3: CASSLDVGETQYF
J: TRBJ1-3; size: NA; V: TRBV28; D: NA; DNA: TGTGCCAGCAGCGAACTGAGGGGGTCTGGAAACACCATATATTTT; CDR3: CASSELRGSGNTIYF
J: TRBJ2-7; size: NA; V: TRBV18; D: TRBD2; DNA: TGTGCCAGCTCATCACCCCACGGGGGGGCCTCCTACGAGCAGTACTTC; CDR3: CASSSPHGGASYEQYF
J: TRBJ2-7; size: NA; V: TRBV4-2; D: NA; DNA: TGTGCCAGCAGCCAAAGCATCTTTACGTCCTACGAGCAGTACTTC; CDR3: CASSQSIFTSYEQYF
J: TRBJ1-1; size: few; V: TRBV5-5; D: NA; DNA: TGTGCCAGCAGCTTGTATTCGAACACTGAAGCTTTCTTT; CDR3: CASSLYSNTEAFF
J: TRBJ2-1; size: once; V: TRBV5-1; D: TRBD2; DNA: TGCGCCAGCAGCACGGGACTAGCGGGAGTTAATGAGCAGTTCTTC; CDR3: CASSTGLAGVNEQFF
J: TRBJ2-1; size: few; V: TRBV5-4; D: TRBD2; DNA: TGTGCCAGCAGCTTAGCGGGAGTGCATTACAATGAGCAGTTCTTC; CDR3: CASSLAGVHYNEQFF
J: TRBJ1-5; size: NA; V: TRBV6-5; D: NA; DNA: TGTGCCAGCAGTACAGAGCTGCATCAGCCCCAGCATTTT; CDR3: CASSTELHQPQHF
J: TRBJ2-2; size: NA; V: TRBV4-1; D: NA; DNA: TGCGCCAGCAGCCAATTACGGGATGCCGGGGAGCTGTTTTTT; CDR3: CASSQLRDAGELFF
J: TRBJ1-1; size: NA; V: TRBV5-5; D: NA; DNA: TGTGCCAGCAGCCCGGACAAGTACACTGAAGCTTTCTTT; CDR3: CASSPDKYTEAFF
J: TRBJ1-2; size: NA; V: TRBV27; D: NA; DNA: TGTGCCAGCAGGGGCGTCCTCTATGGCTACACCTTC; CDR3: CASRGVLYGYTF
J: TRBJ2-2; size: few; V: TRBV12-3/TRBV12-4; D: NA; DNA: TGTGCCAGCACTCTCACCGGGGAGCTGTTTTTT; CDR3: CASTLTGELFF
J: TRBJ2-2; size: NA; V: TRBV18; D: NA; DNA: TGTGCCAGCTCACCTCACAGCACCGGGGAGCTGTTTTTT; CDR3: CASSPHSTGELFF
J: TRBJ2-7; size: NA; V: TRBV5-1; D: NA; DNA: TGCGCCAGCAGCTTGGCCGAGGGAGCAAACAAGCAGTACTTC; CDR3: CASSLAEGANKQYF
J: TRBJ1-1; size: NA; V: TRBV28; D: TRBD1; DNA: TGTGCCAGCAGTTTAGGTCTGGGACAGGGGACTGAAGCTTTCTTT; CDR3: CASSLGLGQGTEAFF
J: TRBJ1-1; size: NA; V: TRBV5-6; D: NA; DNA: TGTGCCAGCAGTTTGTCAGGGTGGGCTGAAGCTTTCTTT; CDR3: CASSLSGWAEAFF
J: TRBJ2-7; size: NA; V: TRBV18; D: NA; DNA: TGTGCCAGCTCACCAGGGCAGGCTGGCCCCCCCTACGAGCAGTACTTC; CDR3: CASSPGQAGPPYEQYF
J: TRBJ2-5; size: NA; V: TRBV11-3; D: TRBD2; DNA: TGTGCCAGCAGCCAGGGGACTAGCGGGAGAGAGACCCAGTACTTC; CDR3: CASSQGTSGRETQYF
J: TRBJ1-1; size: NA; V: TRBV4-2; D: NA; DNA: TGTGCCAGCAGCCAAGAGGGCATGAACACTGAAGCTTTCTTT; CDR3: CASSQEGMNTEAFF
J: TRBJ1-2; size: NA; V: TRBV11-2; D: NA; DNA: TGTGCCAGCAGCTTATTTAGCAGTCAGATCTATGGCTACACCTTC; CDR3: CASSLFSSQIYGYTF
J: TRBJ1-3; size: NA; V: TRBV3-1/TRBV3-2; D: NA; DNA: TGTGCCAGCAGCCTCCCCGCGGGGGCCTCTGGAAACACCATATATTTT; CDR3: CASSLPAGASGNTIYF
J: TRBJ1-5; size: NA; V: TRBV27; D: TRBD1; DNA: TGTGCCAGCAGGCCACAGGGGGCGCGGCAGCCCCAGCATTTT; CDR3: CASRPQGARQPQHF
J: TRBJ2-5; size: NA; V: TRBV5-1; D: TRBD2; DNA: TGCGCCAGCAGCTTTGGGTCAGGAACTAGCGGGGGATTACTACAGACCCAGTACTTC; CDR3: CASSFGSGTSGGLLQTQYF
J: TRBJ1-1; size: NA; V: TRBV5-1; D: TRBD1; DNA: TGCGCCAGCGCGGGGACAGGGGCTTACACTGAAGCTTTCTTT; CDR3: CASAGTGAYTEAFF
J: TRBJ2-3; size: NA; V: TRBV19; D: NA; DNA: TGTGCCAGTAGCCGCAGGGGCCCCACAGATACGCAGTATTTT; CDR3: CASSRRGPTDTQYF
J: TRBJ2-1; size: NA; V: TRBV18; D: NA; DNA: TGTGCCAGCTCACCACCGACACCGAGCTCCTACAATGAGCAGTTCTTC; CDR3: CASSPPTPSSYNEQFF
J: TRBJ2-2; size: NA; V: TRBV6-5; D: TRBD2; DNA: TGTGCCAGCAGTTACATCGGCGGGAGTAACACCGGGGAGCTGTTTTTT; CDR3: CASSYIGGSNTGELFF
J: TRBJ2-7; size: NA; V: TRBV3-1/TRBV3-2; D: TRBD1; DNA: TGTGCCAGCAGCCGGGGACAGTACTCCTACGAGCAGTACTTC; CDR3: CASSRGQYSYEQYF
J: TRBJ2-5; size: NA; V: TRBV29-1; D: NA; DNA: TGCAGCGGGATACAGGGCGGGGAGACCCAGTACTTC; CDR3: CSGIQGGETQYF
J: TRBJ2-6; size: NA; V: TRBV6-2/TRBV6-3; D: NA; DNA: TGTGCCAGCAGTTATTCAATAGCATCTGGGGCCAACGTCCTGACTTTC; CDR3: CASSYSIASGANVLTF
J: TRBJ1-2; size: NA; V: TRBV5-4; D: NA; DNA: TGTGCCAGCAGCTTGGGATTACAGGGAAGAAGTGGCTACACCTTC; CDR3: CASSLGLQGRSGYTF